This passage covers 13 T cell receptor beta chains from one sample sequenced in a study of blood T cell repertoires in COVID-19. Using immunoSEQ multiplex PCR, the repertoire was profiled, and TCRdb retains in-frame clones only, with some absent. The sample lists over 100,000 clones; roughly 89% were seen once. Sequenced input: PBMCs or T cells enriched from blood (not recorded which). The receptors were gathered from a woman aged 25 to 39 who had recovered from COVID-19.

This clone was seen only a few times. The rearrangement links TRBV15 to TRBJ2-1; 11 nucleotides line up with TRBD2. Per germline, CDR1 LNHNV and CDR2 YYDKDF (reference sequence). V lost 6 bases, J lost 7 bases, and 5 bases stayed unmatched. This CDR3 is built from 14 residues. The CDR3 is CATRLAGARNEQFF. The CDR3 DNA reads as TGTGCCACCAGACTAGCGGGAGCGAGAAATGAGCAGTTCTTC.

As for this clone: At one boundary the junction diverges from the germline segment, which might be a read error. Other DNA sequences in the same sample also yield this CDR3. The chain carries TRBV9 and TRBJ2-4; 9 positions agree with TRBD2. Germline V gives CDR1 SGDLS, CDR2 YYNGEE. The CDR3 sequence is 17 residues long. CDR3 DNA sequence: TGTGCTAGCAGCGTAGAATCTGTTGGAGGACTAGCGAACATTCAGTACTTC. It translates to CASSVESVGGLANIQYF.

The rearrangement uses TRBV7-6 and TRBJ1-5; possibly TRBD1 for D (6 bases). V was clipped by 5 bases and J by 7 bases, with 15 bases between them. The germline V gene encodes CDR1 SGHVS and CDR2 FNYEAQ. This CDR3 has 14 residues. In nucleotides, the CDR3 is TGTGCCAGCAGCCCCCGGCAGGGGATACAGCCCCAGCATTTT. The encoded protein is CASSPRQGIQPQHF.

This clone was observed a single time. This chain joins TRBV6-2 or TRBV6-3 and TRBJ2-1; D gene unclear. Trimming removed 0 bases at V and 7 bases at J, with 10 bases between. Germline V gene data show CDR1 as MNHEY and CDR2 as SVGEGT. The CDR3 sequence is 14 residues long. The DNA for the CDR3 is TGTGCCAGCAGTTACTCGGGCCCCCCGAATGAGCAGTTCTTC. Translated, it gives CASSYSGPPNEQFF.

This clone has only a few counts. The rearrangement links TRBV6-1 to TRBJ1-5; no firm D call. The V end was cut by 2 bases, the J end by 3 bases, with 8 bases between. The CDR3 is 14 amino acids. Germline values: CDR1 MNHNS, CDR2 SASEGT. This CDR3 is CASSEPGFNQPQHF. The CDR3 region has the DNA TGTGCCAGCAGTGAACCGGGGTTCAATCAGCCCCAGCATTTT.

The chain links TRBV5-5 to TRBJ2-7, with TRBD1 matching over 9 bases. V was clipped by 0 bases and J by 2 bases; unmatched bases: 3. Germline V gives CDR1 SGHKS, CDR2 YYEKEE (reference sequence). The CDR3 runs 15 residues. In DNA form, the CDR3 reads TGTGCCAGCAGCTTGGAGGGGGACAGGGCCTACGAGCAGTACTTC. As protein: CASSLEGDRAYEQYF.

The genes are TRBV3-1 (or the pseudogene TRBV3-2) and TRBJ2-5, with TRBD2 matching over 12 bases. The CDR3 is 20 residues long. The germline V gene has CDR1 LGHDT and CDR2 YNNKEL (reference sequence). The junction had 12 bases not matched to a gene; V was cut back by 0 bases and J by 1 base. The CDR3 region is CASSQDPLAGGPSAQETQYF. In DNA form, the CDR3 reads TGTGCCAGCAGCCAAGATCCGCTAGCGGGAGGGCCCTCCGCCCAAGAGACCCAGTACTTC.

This clone occurred once. This chain links TRBV3-1 (or the pseudogene TRBV3-2) with TRBJ1-1, with 12 bases lining up with TRBD1. V trimming: 0 bases; J trimming: 4 bases; junction bases outside the gene matches: 3. The CDR3 covers 16 residues. Per germline, CDR1 LGHDT and CDR2 YNNKEL (reference sequence). The CDR3 DNA reads TGTGCCAGCAGCCAAGATGGGACAGGGGGCGTCACTGAAGCTTTCTTT. Residues: CASSQDGTGGVTEAFF.

The chain links TRBV18 to TRBJ1-1; D ambiguous. This CDR3 region has 16 residues. The ends were cut back, 2 bases at V and 4 bases at J, with 17 bases in the middle. Per germline, CDR1 KGHSH and CDR2 LQKENI. CDR3 residues: CASSPYKGRRSTEAFF. CDR3 DNA sequence: TGTGCCAGCTCACCATATAAAGGCAGGAGGAGCACTGAAGCTTTCTTT.

CDR3 region: CASSEGAARGNQPQHF. The CDR3 nucleotides read TGTGCCAGTTCCGAGGGGGCAGCCCGGGGCAATCAGCCCCAGCATTTT. The chain uses TRBV19 and TRBJ1-5; 7 nucleotides match TRBD1. CDR3 length: 16 amino acids. V lost 8 bases and J lost 2; bases outside the gene matches: 12. CDR1 LNHDA and CDR2 SQIVND come from the germline V gene (reference sequence).

V usage is TRBV12-5 and J usage is TRBJ2-5; 12 bases align to TRBD2. V lost 6 bases, J lost 5 bases, and 7 bases stayed unmatched. The germline CDR1 and CDR2 sequences are LGHNT and FRNRAP. The CDR3 runs 15 residues. The CDR3 is CASGPGLAGPETQYF. As DNA, the CDR3 is TGTGCTAGTGGCCCGGGACTAGCGGGCCCCGAGACCCAGTACTTC.

This clone was recorded a few times. V gene TRBV29-1 combines with J gene TRBJ2-7; no clear D. The V and J ends lost 5 bases and 4 bases respectively, with 15 bases between them. Germline V gene lookup returns CDR1 SQVTM and CDR2 ANQGSEA. The CDR3 runs 13 residues. CDR3: CSVILPTGYEQYF. CDR3 nucleotide sequence: TGCAGCGTTATTCTTCCGACTGGGTACGAGCAGTACTTC.

The rearrangement links TRBV4-2 to TRBJ2-3; weak D call: TRBD1 (6 bases). The ends were cut back, 5 bases at V and 0 bases at J, with 21 bases in the middle. The CDR3 extends over 18 amino acids. Looked up from germline, CDR1 is LGHNA and CDR2 is YNFKEQ. DNA for the CDR3: TGTGCCAGCAGCGCCCCCGGGACACCACTCCATAGCACAGATACGCAGTATTTT. It yields the protein CASSAPGTPLHSTDTQYF.